Given below is one T cell receptor beta chain in context. Here immunoSEQ multiplex PCR was the method, and the copy in TCRdb shows in-frame clones only, minus some. This table holds some 68,000 clones, around 95% found once. The ends lost 3 bases at V and 8 bases at J; junction bases unmatched: 10. Germline CDR1 is SEHNR and CDR2 is FQNEAQ (reference sequence). The CDR3 has 15 amino acids. This entry comes from a study of technical replicates of blood from a handful of donors. This TCR derives from a human donor in good health. J is TRBJ2-3 and V is TRBV7-9; TRBD2 agrees at 8 bases. Sequenced sample: T cells isolated from PBMCs. CDR3 bases: TGTGCCAGCAGCTTTCCGGGGGGGCCTGGACCTACGCAGTATTTT. Protein: CASSFPGGPGPTQYF.